This TCR beta chain was recovered during a study of blood T cell repertoires in COVID-19. Study as a whole: The samples span acute and convalescent COVID-19 from the United States, Italy and Spain.

The repertoire was sequenced with immunoSEQ multiplex PCR; TCRdb's copy has only in-frame clones and lacks some. The table records approximately 240,000 clones, 85% to 90% of them present only once. Germline V gene data show CDR1 as SGHAT and CDR2 as FQNNGV. CDR3 size: 14 residues. The V and J ends lost 4 bases and 5 bases, in that order; junction bases with no gene match: 7. The gene calls are TRBV11-2 and TRBJ1-1, with 7 bases that match TRBD1. The sample was PBMCs or T cells enriched from blood (not recorded which). This clonotype was obtained from a woman younger than 35 in a cohort exposed to, infected with or recovered from COVID-19 (not recorded which). DNA of the CDR3: TGTGCCAGCAGCTCGACAGGGTATTTGACTGAAGCTTTCTTT. Its protein is CASSSTGYLTEAFF.